A single sample is the source of the 10 T cell receptor beta chains below, sequenced in a study of OX40 agonist ivuxolimab in advanced cancers. TCRdb keeps only in-frame clones here, not all; method: immunoSEQ multiplex PCR. The sample shows some 86,000 clones, roughly nine tenths of them seen only once. Sample: CD4+ or CD8+ T cells sorted from blood, taken in a trial of the OX40 agonist ivuxolimab. All receptors derive from an adult with an advanced solid tumor such as melanoma, head and neck, liver or kidney cancer.

In this sample, this clone turned up once. This chain links TRBV25-1 with TRBJ2-1, with 9 nucleotides matching TRBD1. Germline CDR1 and CDR2: MGHDK and SYGVNS. This CDR3 is built from 18 residues. Trimming cost V 1 base and J 0 bases; bases outside gene matches: 7. The CDR3 region has the DNA TGTGCCAGCAGTGAATTTGGCTCGGGACAGGGCTCCTACAATGAGCAGTTCTTC. Translation: CASSEFGSGQGSYNEQFF.

This clone was detected a few times. This rearrangement joins TRBV7-3 to TRBJ1-1; no clear D gene. The CDR3 extends over 14 amino acids. Between the trimmed V and J ends, which lost 5 bases and 0 bases, there was a span of 10 bases. CDR1 and CDR2 (germline): SGHTA, FQGTGA. CDR3 sequence: CASSPGAVNTEAFF. CDR3 sequence (DNA): TGTGCCAGCAGCCCGGGAGCGGTGAACACTGAAGCTTTCTTT.

V gene TRBV27 combines with J gene TRBJ1-5; a weak D match, TRBD1 (5 bases). Germline CDR1 and CDR2: MNHEY and SMNVEV (reference sequence). The CDR3 runs to 14 residues. The germline V and J ends were trimmed by 5 bases and 4 bases, with 12 bases remaining between them. Here the CDR3 reads CASSIRGLNQPQHF. Here the CDR3 DNA reads TGTGCCAGCAGTATAAGGGGACTGAATCAGCCCCAGCATTTT.

This clone occurred once. As DNA, the CDR3 is TGTGCCAGTAGTTTGGGCGGGCCAGGGACCGGGGAGCTGTTTTTT. Translating gives CASSLGGPGTGELFF. The rearrangement links TRBV19 to TRBJ2-2; D possibly uses TRBD1 or TRBD2 (5 bases each). CDR3 size: 15 residues. The germline CDR1 and CDR2 sequences are LNHDA and SQIVND (reference sequence). V lost 5 bases and J 5 bases, leaving 15 bases between the germline ends.

The chain has TRBV27 and TRBJ1-1; 9 positions match TRBD1. V lost 5 bases to trimming and J lost 0 bases; unmatched junction nucleotides: 1. Germline V gene sequence: CDR1 MNHEY, CDR2 SMNVEV (reference sequence). This CDR3 has 14 residues. The CDR3 here is CASSRTGVNTEAFF. The CDR3 DNA is TGTGCCAGCAGTCGGACAGGGGTGAACACTGAAGCTTTCTTT.

The V and J genes are TRBV30 and TRBJ2-5; the D gene is possibly TRBD1 (5 bases). Per germline, CDR1 GTSNPN and CDR2 SVGIG (reference sequence). V shed 2 bases and J shed 2 bases, with 9 bases lying between them. The CDR3 runs to 13 residues. The CDR3 nucleotides are TGTGCCTGGAGTCAGGGTTGGCAAGAGACCCAGTACTTC. Residues: CAWSQGWQETQYF.

V is TRBV28 and J is TRBJ1-5; D not certain. Trimming took off 7 bases at V and 3 bases at J, with 16 bases between the two ends. This CDR3 comprises 15 residues. Per germline, CDR1 MDHEN and CDR2 SYDVKM. CDR3: CASNPLTTPNQPQHF. CDR3 nucleotide sequence: TGTGCCAGCAATCCCCTCACAACCCCCAATCAGCCCCAGCATTTT.

The chain has TRBV6-5 and TRBJ2-1; no reliable D call. The V gene's germline CDR1 is MNHEY and CDR2 SVGAGI. Between the trimmed V and J ends, which lost 0 bases and 0 bases, there was a span of 6 bases. The CDR3 consists of 15 residues. Written as DNA, the CDR3 is TGTGCCAGCAGTTACTCTGCGGTCTCCTACAATGAGCAGTTCTTC. The encoded protein is CASSYSAVSYNEQFF.

This clone was counted many times. The CDR3 region has the DNA TGTGCCAGCAGCTTGACCCTCAATCAGCCCCAGCATTTT. Amino acid sequence: CASSLTLNQPQHF. The chain carries TRBV5-5 and TRBJ1-5; D ambiguous. V lost 1 base, J lost 3 bases, and 5 bases lay in between. Per germline, CDR1 SGHKS and CDR2 YYEKEE (reference sequence). The CDR3 sequence is 13 residues long.

The chain is built from TRBV15 and TRBJ1-4; D not certain. The CDR3 is made up of 15 amino acids. Germline CDR1 LNHNV, CDR2 YYDKDF (reference sequence). V was pared by 0 bases and J by 4 bases, with 9 bases between. The CDR3 nucleotides are TGTGCCACCAGCAGAGACGGGAGGAGTAATGAAAAACTGTTTTTT. Translated, it gives CATSRDGRSNEKLFF.